This TCR beta chain derives from a study of post-analysis software for immune sequencing data. Overall study: Both relapsing-remitting and secondary progressive multiple sclerosis featured among the disease courses, as did progressive-relapsing multiple sclerosis. Findings and caveats of the study: Batch-mates among the samples co-clustered strongly by F measure. When patients were compared with controls, 4 or 5 TRBV segments were more frequent, TRBV5-6, TRBV5-1 and TRBV20-1 among them.

A remark on this clonotype: Its antigen remains unknown.

Unique molecular identifiers were carried by the TCR beta cDNA libraries. TCRdb reprocessed the PCR reads with MiXCR, giving one entry per CDR3 protein. Of more than 450,000 distinct CDR3 sequences in the sample, around 47% are singletons; the top ten hold under 2%. The CDR3 is made up of 18 amino acids. The germline V gene encodes CDR1 MGHRA and CDR2 YSYEKL. Trimming cost V 4 bases and J 8 bases, with 29 bases left between them. Sequencing was done on a sample of blood. V gene TRBV4-1 combines with J gene TRBJ1-2; tentative D call: TRBD1 (5 bases). This clonotype was sampled from a girl aged 10 to 17 with multiple sclerosis. CDR3 bases: TGCGCCAGCAGCCTAGAGGGCGACAGCACTATCCCTATTGACGGCTACACCTTC. It encodes CASSLEGDSTIPIDGYTF.